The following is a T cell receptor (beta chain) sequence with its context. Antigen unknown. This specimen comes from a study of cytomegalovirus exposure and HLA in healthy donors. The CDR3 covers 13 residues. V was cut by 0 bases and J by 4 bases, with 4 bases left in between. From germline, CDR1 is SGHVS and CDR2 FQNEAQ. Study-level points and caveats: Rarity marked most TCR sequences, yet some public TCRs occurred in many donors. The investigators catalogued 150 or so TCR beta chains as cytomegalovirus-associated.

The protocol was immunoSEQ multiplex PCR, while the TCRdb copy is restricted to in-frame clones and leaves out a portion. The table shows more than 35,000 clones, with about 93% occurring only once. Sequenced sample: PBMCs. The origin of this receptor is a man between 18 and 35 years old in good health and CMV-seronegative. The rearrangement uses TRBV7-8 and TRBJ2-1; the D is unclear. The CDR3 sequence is CASSLAEYNEQFF. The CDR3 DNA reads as TGTGCCAGCAGCTTAGCGGAGTACAATGAGCAGTTCTTC.